Below, 23 T cell receptor beta chains from the same sample are listed, as sequenced in a study of T cell responses to AZD1222 COVID-19 vaccine. Sequencing used immunoSEQ multiplex PCR; TCRdb keeps in-frame clones, though not all of them. The sample lists fewer than 150,000 clones, approximately 95% occurring once. The sequenced sample was peripheral blood, obtained 28 days after the second AZD1222 dose. The source of these receptors is an adult who received the AZD1222 COVID-19 vaccine.

V is TRBV9 and J is TRBJ2-5; 7 positions agree with TRBD2. The CDR3 runs to 15 residues. Germline V gene sequence: CDR1 SGDLS, CDR2 YYNGEE. The V and J ends lost 2 bases and 2 bases, in that order; junction bases with no gene match: 6. CDR3 sequence reads: CASSVVSGAQETQYF. The CDR3 DNA reads as TGTGCCAGCAGCGTGGTCAGCGGGGCGCAAGAGACCCAGTACTTC.

This clone was seen a single time. This sequence joins TRBV6-1 and TRBJ1-4; the D is unclear. Deletions cut 2 bases from V and 8 bases from J, with 9 bases between. The CDR3 extends over 13 amino acids. Germline V gene data show CDR1 as MNHNS and CDR2 as SASEGT. The CDR3 reads CASSEKLREKLFF. CDR3 sequence (DNA): TGTGCCAGCAGTGAAAAACTTCGCGAAAAACTGTTTTTT.

V and J are TRBV5-1 and TRBJ2-7; D may be TRBD2 (6 bases). Germline V gene data show CDR1 as SGHRS and CDR2 as YFSETQ. The V end was cut by 1 base, the J end by 5 bases, with 13 bases between. The CDR3 is 14 residues long. The CDR3 loop reads CASSLSGVEDEQYF. The DNA for the CDR3 is TGCGCCAGCAGCTTGTCGGGGGTGGAGGACGAGCAGTACTTC.

V gene TRBV3-1 (or the pseudogene TRBV3-2) combines with J gene TRBJ2-3; TRBD2 matches 12 bases. The CDR3 sequence is 17 residues long. CDR1 is LGHDT and CDR2 is YNNKEL in the germline V gene (reference sequence). Germline trimming cut 3 bases from V and 1 base from J; bases unmatched to any gene: 5. The CDR3 here is CASSHRRTSGGTDTQYF. The CDR3 nucleotides read TGTGCCAGCAGCCACCGTAGGACTAGCGGGGGCACAGATACGCAGTATTTT.

The chain combines TRBV15 with TRBJ1-2, with a possible D match to TRBD1 (6 bases). Per germline, CDR1 LNHNV and CDR2 YYDKDF (reference sequence). This CDR3 is built from 13 residues. V lost 3 bases and J lost 3, with 8 bases in between. This chain's CDR3 is CATSRDSDYGYTF. The CDR3 DNA reads TGTGCCACCAGCAGGGACAGTGACTATGGCTACACCTTC.

This chain connects TRBV7-9 to TRBJ2-1; D is ambiguous. The V end lost 2 bases, the J end lost 7 bases, and 18 bases lay between the germline ends. CDR3 size: 16 residues. Germline lookup yields CDR1 SEHNR and CDR2 FQNEAQ (reference sequence). CDR3 bases: TGTGCCAGCAGCTTACTACTAAGCAGCCCTGGTAATGAGCAGTTCTTC. Translated, it gives CASSLLLSSPGNEQFF.

The V gene is TRBV4-2, the J gene TRBJ1-1, with a tentative D call TRBD1 (6 bases). The CDR3 runs to 14 residues. CDR1 is LGHNA, CDR2 YNFKEQ, per germline. The germline V and J ends were trimmed by 2 bases and 4 bases, with 11 bases remaining between them. As DNA, the CDR3 is TGTGCCAGCAGCCAACCCCAGGGGATCACTGAAGCTTTCTTT. This encodes CASSQPQGITEAFF.

The chain carries TRBV7-8 and TRBJ1-3; no reliable D call. The germline V and J ends were trimmed by 5 bases and 0 bases, with 11 bases remaining between them. The CDR3 extends over 15 amino acids. CDR1 and CDR2 (germline): SGHVS, FQNEAQ. CDR3 sequence (DNA): TGTGCCAGCAGCAACCGTGTCCCCTCTGGAAACACCATATATTTT. This encodes CASSNRVPSGNTIYF.

The chain has TRBV6-6 and TRBJ1-6; 8 bases map to TRBD1. V gave up 5 bases and J gave up 11 bases; unmatched junction bases: 2. The germline V gene encodes CDR1 MNHNY and CDR2 SVGAGI (reference sequence). The CDR3 is 12 amino acids. The CDR3: CASSPQGAPLHF. CDR3 sequence (DNA): TGTGCCAGCAGTCCACAGGGGGCACCCCTCCACTTT.

The chain has TRBV15 and TRBJ1-2; D is undetermined. The CDR3 totals 12 residues. Trimming cost V 0 bases and J 2 bases, with 1 base left between them. Germline loops: CDR1 LNHNV, CDR2 YYDKDF (reference sequence). The CDR3 reads CATSRDNYGYTF. CDR3 in DNA: TGTGCCACCAGCAGAGACAACTATGGCTACACCTTC. Combining the CDR3 with reference TRBV15 and TRBJ1-2 gives the whole variable domain DAMVIQNPRYQVTQFGKPVTLSCSQTLNHNVMYWYQQKSSQAPKLLFHYYDKDFNNEADTPDNFQSRRPNTSFCFLDIRSPGLGDTAMYLCATSRDNYGYTFGSGTRLTVV.

The chain recombines TRBV7-9 with TRBJ2-1, with D possibly TRBD1 on 5 matching bases. V dropped 3 bases and J dropped 5 bases, with 8 bases sitting between them. Germline CDR1 is SEHNR and CDR2 is FQNEAQ (reference sequence). The CDR3 runs to 13 residues. The CDR3 loop reads CASSFPRDNEQFF. The CDR3, as DNA: TGTGCCAGCAGCTTTCCCAGGGACAATGAGCAGTTCTTC.

The V gene is TRBV19, the J gene TRBJ2-1; D perhaps matches TRBD2 (6 bases). CDR3 length: 13 amino acids. Germline CDR1 LNHDA, CDR2 SQIVND (reference sequence). V lost 3 bases to trimming and J lost 15 bases, with 18 bases between them. The CDR3 DNA is TGTGCCAGTAGTATGGGGGGACGGATTGGGCTGTTCTTC. It specifies CASSMGGRIGLFF.

The J gene is TRBJ2-2, the V gene TRBV3-1 (or the pseudogene TRBV3-2), with 9 bases fitting TRBD2. This CDR3 has 17 amino acids. Germline V lookup: CDR1 LGHDT, CDR2 YNNKEL (reference sequence). The ends lost 4 bases at V and 5 bases at J; junction bases unmatched: 11. The CDR3 DNA reads TGTGCCAGCAGCCCCTCCGGGGTAGCGGGGGCGACCGGGGAGCTGTTTTTT. It is translated as CASSPSGVAGATGELFF.

The V gene is TRBV7-9, the J gene TRBJ2-1, with 7 bases aligning to TRBD1. CDR1 is SEHNR, CDR2 FQNEAQ, per germline (reference sequence). This CDR3 spans 17 amino acids. J lost 7 bases, V lost 2 bases, and 14 bases had no gene match. In DNA, the CDR3 is TGTGCCAGCAGCTTAACGCGACAGGGTGTGAATCCGAATGAGCAGTTCTTC. It is translated as CASSLTRQGVNPNEQFF.

J is TRBJ2-7 and V is TRBV7-9, with 13 nucleotides matching TRBD2. V was clipped by 5 bases and J by 3 bases; unmatched bases: 4. CDR3 length: 15 residues. CDR1 is SEHNR, CDR2 FQNEAQ, per germline (reference sequence). The CDR3: CASSPGLAGLYEQYF. CDR3 nucleotides: TGTGCCAGCAGCCCGGGACTAGCGGGACTCTACGAGCAGTACTTC.

The chain combines TRBV29-1 with TRBJ1-1; TRBD1 matches at 8 bases. J was trimmed by 3 bases and V by 6 bases; bases with no gene match: 6. Germline-derived CDR1 and CDR2 are SQVTM and ANQGSEA. The CDR3 is 13 amino acids. The CDR3 nucleotides read TGCAGCGTAAGGACAGGGTTTCACACTGAAGCTTTCTTT. Its translation is CSVRTGFHTEAFF.

The genes are TRBV20-1 and TRBJ1-5, with TRBD1 matching 9 bases. The V gene's germline CDR1 is DFQATT and CDR2 SNEGSKA (reference sequence). With 3 bases clipped from V and 4 bases from J, the junction kept 7 bases outside the gene matches. This CDR3 has 15 residues. CDR3 protein: CSASSPTGGNQPQHF. CDR3 coding DNA: TGCAGTGCTAGTTCGCCGACAGGGGGAAATCAGCCCCAGCATTTT.

The genes are TRBV5-4 and TRBJ2-1; the match to TRBD1 covers 9 bases. V shed 3 bases and J 3 bases; nucleotides not matched to a gene: 7. This CDR3 is 16 amino acids long. Germline V gene data show CDR1 as SGHNT and CDR2 as YYREEE (reference sequence). The CDR3 bases are TGTGCCAGCAGCTATACACAGGGGGCGGTCTACAATGAGCAGTTCTTC. This gives the protein CASSYTQGAVYNEQFF.

The chain is built from TRBV19 and TRBJ2-1; 11 bases are shared with TRBD2. CDR3 length: 15 amino acids. The J segment lost 6 bases and the V segment lost 5 bases, leaving 6 bases of the junction unmatched. Germline CDR1 LNHDA, CDR2 SQIVND (reference sequence). The CDR3 sequence is CASSVTSGAFNEQFF. In DNA form, the CDR3 reads TGTGCCAGTAGTGTGACTAGCGGGGCGTTCAATGAGCAGTTCTTC.

This chain links TRBV29-1 with TRBJ1-2, with a tentative D call TRBD1 (6 bases). V was clipped by 7 bases and J by 0 bases, with 15 bases between them. CDR3 length equals 14 residues. The germline CDR1 and CDR2 sequences are SQVTM and ANQGSEA. In DNA form, the CDR3 reads TGCAGCGGGGGAGGGACAACGACTAACTATGGCTACACCTTC. Translated: CSGGGTTTNYGYTF.

The chain has TRBV7-9 and TRBJ1-4, with no clear D. V lost 4 bases, J lost 8 bases, and 17 bases lay in between. The germline gives CDR1 SEHNR, CDR2 FQNEAQ (reference sequence). The CDR3 is 15 amino acids. The CDR3 loop is CASSSTRFEAEKLFF. The CDR3 nucleotides read TGTGCCAGCAGCTCAACTCGTTTTGAGGCAGAAAAACTGTTTTTT.

This chain connects TRBV7-9 to TRBJ2-7, with TRBD1 identical over 8 bases. Trimming at V came to 10 bases and at J to 4 bases, leaving 12 bases not matched to a gene. Germline V CDR1 and CDR2: SEHNR, FQNEAQ (reference sequence). The CDR3 runs to 14 residues. The CDR3 sequence: CATPLGTGSYEQYF. CDR3 DNA: TGTGCCACCCCCTTAGGGACAGGATCGTACGAGCAGTACTTC.

The gene calls are TRBV30 and TRBJ1-1, with a possible D match to TRBD1 (5 bases). The length of the CDR3 is 12 residues. The germline CDR1 and CDR2 sequences are GTSNPN and SVGIG (reference sequence). Deletions cut 4 bases from V and 1 base from J, with 7 bases between. CDR3 DNA: TGTGCCTGGACAGGACAGAACACTGAAGCTTTCTTT. Its protein is CAWTGQNTEAFF.